This is a list of T cell receptor beta chains from one sample in a study of blood T cells in healthy people across ages. From the 5' RACE reads, TCRdb called clonotypes with MiXCR, one entry per CDR3 protein. The data contain about 670,000 distinct CDR3 sequences, 40% to 45% of them singletons. The source material was blood. Every receptor here comes from an elderly man in good health. Both conserved end residues are part of each CDR3.

>TRBV4-3|TRBJ2-7
CASSQESSGGPYEQYF
>TRBV2|TRBJ2-1
CASTLTGTGNGEQFF
>TRBV18|TRBJ2-5
CASSPNEGNQETQYF
>TRBV6-2/TRBV6-3|TRBJ1-1
CASSYVGSNTEAFF
>TRBV29-1|TRBJ2-1
CSGDSSYNEQFF
>TRBV6-6|TRBJ2-7
CASSYGTSGNTLYEQYF
>TRBV7-2|TRBJ2-1
CASSLRSSGGYNEQFF
>TRBV3-1|TRBJ1-2
CASSQVGIYGYTF
>TRBV15|TRBJ2-4
CATSRDGAGWGQYF
>TRBV6-2/TRBV6-3|TRBJ2-7
CASRIDGTTAYEQYF
>TRBV15|TRBJ2-7
CATTFTFPYEQYF
>TRBV7-2|TRBJ2-2
CASSPLGLNTGELFF
>TRBV7-9|TRBJ2-7
CASSGRVSYNEQYF
>TRBV6-2/TRBV6-3|TRBJ1-2
CASGDRGQEANYGYTF
>TRBV7-9|TRBJ1-2
CASFDDTGKGRYGYTF